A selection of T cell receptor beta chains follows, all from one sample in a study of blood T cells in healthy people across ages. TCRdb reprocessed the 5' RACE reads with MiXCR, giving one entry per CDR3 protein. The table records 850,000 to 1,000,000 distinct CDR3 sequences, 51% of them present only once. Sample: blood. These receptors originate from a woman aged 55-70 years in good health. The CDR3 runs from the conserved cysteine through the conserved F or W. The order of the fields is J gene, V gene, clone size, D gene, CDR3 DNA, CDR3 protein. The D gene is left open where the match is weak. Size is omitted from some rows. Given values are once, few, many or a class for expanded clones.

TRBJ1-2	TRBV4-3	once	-	TGCGCCAGCAGCCAAGAGTGGACAGAATCTAACTATGGCTACACCTTC	CASSQEWTESNYGYTF
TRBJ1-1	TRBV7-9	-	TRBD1	TGTGCCAGCAGCTCGATCGTGGGGGGACAGGAGGGCACTGAAGCTTTCTTT	CASSSIVGGQEGTEAFF
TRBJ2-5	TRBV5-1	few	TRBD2	TGCGCCAGCAGCTTGGTTGCGGGAGAGGTGGAGACCCAGTACTTC	CASSLVAGEVETQYF
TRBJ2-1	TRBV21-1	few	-	TGTGCCAGCAGCCCAAAAGATGAGAGCTTGTACAATGAGCAGTTCTTC	CASSPKDESLYNEQFF
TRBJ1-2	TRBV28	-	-	TGTGCCAGCAGTTTCCAACGGGGTCGTGGCTACACCTTC	CASSFQRGRGYTF
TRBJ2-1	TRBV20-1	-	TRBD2	TGCAGTGCTACAACGAGGCTAGCGGGAGAGGATGAGCAGTTCTTC	CSATTRLAGEDEQFF
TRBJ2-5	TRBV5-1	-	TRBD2	TGCGCCAGCAGCCTCCTAGCGGGGAGACAAGAGACCCAGTACTTC	CASSLLAGRQETQYF
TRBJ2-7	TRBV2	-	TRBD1	TGTGCCAGCAGGACGGGACAGGGCAAGTACGAGCAGTACTTC	CASRTGQGKYEQYF
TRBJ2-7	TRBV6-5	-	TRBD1	TGTGCCAGCGGACAGGGGCCCCTCGAGCAGTACTTC	CASGQGPLEQYF
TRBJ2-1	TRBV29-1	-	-	TGCAGCGCCGCAGGGGGACTAGGGATGGATGAGCAGTTCTTC	CSAAGGLGMDEQFF
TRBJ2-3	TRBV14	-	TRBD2	TGTGCCAGCAGCCAAGCACCAGGACTAGCGGGATTCGGTGTTACGCAGTATTTT	CASSQAPGLAGFGVTQYF
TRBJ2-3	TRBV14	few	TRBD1	TGTGCCAGCAGCCCCTGGACAGGGGGCTTCGGCACAGATACGCAGTATTTT	CASSPWTGGFGTDTQYF
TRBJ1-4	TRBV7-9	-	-	TGTGCCAGCAGCTTGCCGGGTCAGCCGTTGCAAGGTGAAAAACTGTTTTTT	CASSLPGQPLQGEKLFF
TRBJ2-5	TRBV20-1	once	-	TGCAGTGCCTCCGGGACAACACAAGAGACCCAGTACTTC	CSASGTTQETQYF
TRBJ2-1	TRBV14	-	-	TGTGCCAGCAGCCAAGTTCCGGGGGTCTCCTACAATGAGCAGTTCTTC	CASSQVPGVSYNEQFF
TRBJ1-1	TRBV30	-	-	TGTGCCTGGAAAGTAGGATTTCTCGGGCGGAACACTGAAGCTTTCTTT	CAWKVGFLGRNTEAFF
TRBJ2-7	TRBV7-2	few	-	TGTGCCAGCAGCTTAGTGGCTAGTTTTGAGCAGTACTTC	CASSLVASFEQYF
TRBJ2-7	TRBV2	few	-	TGTGCCAGCACCCCCTTGGGGGATTCCTACGAGCAGTACTTC	CASTPLGDSYEQYF
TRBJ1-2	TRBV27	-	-	TGTGCCAGCTTTGGGCAAAGGAGCCATAACTATGGCTACACCTTC	CASFGQRSHNYGYTF
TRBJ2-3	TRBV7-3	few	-	TGTGCCAGCAGCCCCCTCCTAAGAGCAGATACGCAGTATTTT	CASSPLLRADTQYF
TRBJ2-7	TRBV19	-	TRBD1	TGTGCCAGTTCCAGACAGGGGACGGACTACGAGCAGTACTTC	CASSRQGTDYEQYF
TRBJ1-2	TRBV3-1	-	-	TGTGCCAGCAGCGAAGAGGGGCCTACTGCCTATGGCTACACCTTC	CASSEEGPTAYGYTF
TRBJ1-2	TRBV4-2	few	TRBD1	TGTGCCAGCAGCCAAAAAACAGGGGGCTGGGAGTATGGCTACACCTTC	CASSQKTGGWEYGYTF
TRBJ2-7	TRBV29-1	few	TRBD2	TGCAGCGTCGATGAACTAGCGGGAGGTCGCGAGCAGTACTTC	CSVDELAGGREQYF
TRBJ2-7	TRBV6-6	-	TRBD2	TGTGCCAGCAGTTACGGGACTAGCGGGAGGTTCTCCTACGAGCAGTACTTC	CASSYGTSGRFSYEQYF
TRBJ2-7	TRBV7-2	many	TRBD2	TGTGCCAGCAGCTTAGCGTCCGTAGCGGGAGACTTTACCTACGAGCAGTACTTC	CASSLASVAGDFTYEQYF
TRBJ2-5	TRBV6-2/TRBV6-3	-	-	TGTGCCAGCAGTTACGGGGACCGGGTCTGGTACTTC	CASSYGDRVWYF